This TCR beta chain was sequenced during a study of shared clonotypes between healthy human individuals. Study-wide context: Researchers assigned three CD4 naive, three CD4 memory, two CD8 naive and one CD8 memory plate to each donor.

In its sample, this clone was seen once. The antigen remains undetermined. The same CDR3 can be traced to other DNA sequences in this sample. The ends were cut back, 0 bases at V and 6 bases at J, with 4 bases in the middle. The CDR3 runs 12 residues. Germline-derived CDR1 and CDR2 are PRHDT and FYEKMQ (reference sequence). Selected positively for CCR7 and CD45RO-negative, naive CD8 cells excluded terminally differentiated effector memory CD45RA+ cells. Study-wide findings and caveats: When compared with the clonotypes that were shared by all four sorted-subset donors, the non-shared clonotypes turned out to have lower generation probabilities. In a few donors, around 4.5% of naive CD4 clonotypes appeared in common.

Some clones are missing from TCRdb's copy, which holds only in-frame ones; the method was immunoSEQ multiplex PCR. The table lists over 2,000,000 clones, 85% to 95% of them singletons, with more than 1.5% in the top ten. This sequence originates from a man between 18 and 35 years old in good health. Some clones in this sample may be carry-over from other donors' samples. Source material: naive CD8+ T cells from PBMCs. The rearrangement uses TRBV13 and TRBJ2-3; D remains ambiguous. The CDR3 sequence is CASSLGPDTQYF. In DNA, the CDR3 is TGTGCCAGCAGCTTAGGCCCGGATACGCAGTATTTT.